Presented here are 28 T cell receptor beta chains from one specimen sequenced in a study of cytomegalovirus exposure and HLA in healthy donors. 13 Jbeta primers and 60 Vbeta primers were used for the PCR. Sequenced by immunoSEQ multiplex PCR; TCRdb stores in-frame clones only, minus some. The sample spans approximately 120,000 clones; the ten largest clones claim roughly 2.5%. Sequencing was done on a sample of PBMCs. The receptors stem from a man aged 25 to 40 in good health and CMV-seronegative.

This sequence joins TRBV7-2 and TRBJ2-7; 7 bases align to TRBD2. The CDR3 is 14 residues long. Losses at the gene ends were 0 bases for V and 7 bases for J; bases not matched to a gene: 6. Per germline, CDR1 SGHTA and CDR2 FQGNSA. DNA of the CDR3: TGTGCCAGCAGCTTAGCGGGAGGGCCCTGGGAGCAGTACTTC. Its translation is CASSLAGGPWEQYF. The entire variable domain, with the rest obtained from reference TRBV7-2 and TRBJ2-7, is as follows: GAGVSQSPSNKVTEKGKDVELRCDPISGHTALYWYRQSLGQGLEFLIYFQGNSAPDKSGLPSDRFSAERTGGSVSTLTIQRTQQEDSAVYLCASSLAGGPWEQYFGPGTRLTVT.

The genes are TRBV2 and TRBJ2-5; D is unresolved. The CDR3 has 15 residues. CDR1 and CDR2 from the germline V gene are SNHLY and FYNNEI. V was shortened by 6 bases and J by 5 bases, with 19 bases between the two germline ends. CDR3 DNA: TGTGCCAGCAGACGGGTCTTAAGCGTGCTGGAGACCCAGTACTTC. This gives the protein CASRRVLSVLETQYF.

The chain employs TRBV5-6 and TRBJ1-1, with D maybe TRBD1 (5 bases). Per germline, CDR1 SGHDT and CDR2 YYEEEE. The CDR3 has 13 residues. V lost 5 bases and J 7 bases, leaving 15 bases between the germline ends. CDR3 bases: TGTGCCAGCAGACCCTGGGGGGGGGATGAAGCTTTCTTT. Its protein is CASRPWGGDEAFF. Combining the CDR3 with reference TRBV5-6 and TRBJ1-1 gives the whole variable domain DAGVTQSPTHLIKTRGQQVTLRCSPKSGHDTVSWYQQALGQGPQFIFQYYEEEERQRGNFPDRFSGHQFPNYSSELNVNALLLGDSALYLCASRPWGGDEAFFGQGTRLTVV.

Regarding this clone: The conserved phenylalanine or tryptophan normally closing the CDR3 is absent here, so this likely arose from a read error. The rearrangement joins TRBV4-1 to TRBJ1-1; the match to TRBD1 covers 7 bases. The CDR3 has 14 amino acids. The V gene end was trimmed by 2 bases and the J gene end by 3 bases; junction bases not matched to a gene: 3. CDR1 is MGHRA and CDR2 is YSYEKL in the germline V gene. The CDR3 loop is CASSQTGEDTEAFS. The CDR3 coding sequence is TGCGCCAGCAGCCAAACAGGGGAGGACACTGAAGCTTTCTCT.

The V and J genes are TRBV27 and TRBJ1-2; a possible D gene is TRBD1 (5 bases). Per the germline V gene, CDR1 is MNHEY and CDR2 is SMNVEV (reference sequence). With 5 bases removed from V and 3 bases from J, the gap between germline ends came to 16 bases. The CDR3 sequence is 15 residues long. The CDR3 is CASSPSHWDYYGYTF. For the CDR3, the DNA is TGTGCCAGCAGTCCATCCCACTGGGACTACTATGGCTACACCTTC.

The chain employs TRBV7-3 and TRBJ2-3, with 10 bases identical to TRBD2. V gave up 6 bases and J gave up 3 bases; unmatched junction bases: 0. Germline CDR1 is SGHTA and CDR2 is FQGTGA. CDR3 length: 13 amino acids. The chain's CDR3 is CASRLAGTDTQYF. CDR3 DNA sequence: TGTGCCAGCAGACTAGCGGGAACAGATACGCAGTATTTT.

The rearrangement links TRBV19 to TRBJ1-6; D ambiguous. The V and J ends lost 3 bases and 6 bases respectively, with 15 bases between them. Germline CDR1 is LNHDA and CDR2 is SQIVND (reference sequence). This CDR3 region has 16 residues. The CDR3, as DNA: TGTGCCAGTAGTATTGAGCTTTACGATCTTAATTCACCCCTCCACTTT. It is translated as CASSIELYDLNSPLHF.

The CDR3 protein is CAPRIGNEQYF. DNA of the CDR3: TGTGCCCCCCGTATTGGCAACGAGCAGTACTTC. The J gene is TRBJ2-7, the V gene TRBV7-2; no reliable D call. The CDR3 covers 11 residues. Per germline, CDR1 SGHTA and CDR2 FQGNSA. V lost 11 bases to trimming and J lost 5 bases, with 13 bases between them. The full variable domain, rest sourced from reference TRBV7-2 and TRBJ2-7, is GAGVSQSPSNKVTEKGKDVELRCDPISGHTALYWYRQSLGQGLEFLIYFQGNSAPDKSGLPSDRFSAERTGGSVSTLTIQRTQQEDSAVYLCAPRIGNEQYFGPGTRLTVT.

The J gene is TRBJ2-1, the V gene TRBV7-9; 13 bases line up with TRBD2. CDR3 length: 19 amino acids. Trimming cost V 8 bases and J 4 bases; bases outside gene matches: 17. CDR1 is SEHNR, CDR2 FQNEAQ, per germline (reference sequence). The CDR3 nucleotides read TGTGCCAGCGGATACCTAGGACTAGCGGGAGTTCGGAGGTACAATGAGCAGTTCTTC. This translates into CASGYLGLAGVRRYNEQFF.

V gene TRBV19 combines with J gene TRBJ1-1; no reliable D call. The CDR3 covers 13 residues. Per germline, CDR1 LNHDA and CDR2 SQIVND (reference sequence). V lost 7 bases to trimming and J lost 1 base, with 10 bases between them. The CDR3 is CASMAGRNTEAFF. The CDR3 DNA follows: TGTGCCAGTATGGCGGGGAGGAACACTGAAGCTTTCTTT.

The genes are TRBV5-1 and TRBJ2-7, with D perhaps matching TRBD1 (6 bases). V shed 4 bases and J shed 2 bases, with 13 bases lying between them. Germline lookup yields CDR1 SGHRS and CDR2 YFSETQ. The CDR3 covers 14 residues. The CDR3 loop is CASSTGHTTYEQYF. Written as DNA, the CDR3 is TGCGCCAGCAGCACGGGACACACGACCTACGAGCAGTACTTC.

J is TRBJ1-1 and V is TRBV5-6, with 8 nucleotides matching TRBD1. CDR1 and CDR2 (germline): SGHDT, YYEEEE. The CDR3 has 14 amino acids. J was trimmed by 5 bases and V by 3 bases; bases with no gene match: 6. CDR3: CASSSDRVLTEAFF. CDR3 sequence (DNA): TGTGCCAGCAGCTCGGACAGGGTTTTAACTGAAGCTTTCTTT.

This chain links TRBV11-3 with TRBJ2-7; possibly TRBD2 for D (5 bases). The ends were cut back, 6 bases at V and 6 bases at J, with 27 bases in the middle. The CDR3 sequence is 17 residues long. The germline gives CDR1 SGHNT, CDR2 YENEEA. The chain's CDR3 is CASRRAVIKSPRSEQYF. In DNA form, the CDR3 reads TGTGCCAGCAGGCGGGCCGTAATAAAAAGCCCCCGGAGCGAGCAGTACTTC.

CDR3 residues: CASSDAGQKNIQYF. The CDR3 DNA sequence: TGTGCCAGCAGTGATGCGGGACAGAAAAACATTCAGTACTTC. The V gene is TRBV25-1, the J gene TRBJ2-4, with a tentative D call TRBD1 (7 bases). This CDR3 has 14 residues. The V gene's germline CDR1 is MGHDK and CDR2 SYGVNS. V lost 3 bases and J 4 bases, leaving 10 bases between the germline ends.

The V gene is TRBV6-6, the J gene TRBJ1-6; D is perhaps TRBD1 (5 bases). This CDR3 region has 14 residues. Trimming pared 4 bases from V and 7 bases from J, leaving 11 bases between. Germline CDR1 and CDR2: MNHNY and SVGAGI (reference sequence). CDR3 amino acids: CASSSGLQNSPLHF. CDR3 nucleotides: TGTGCCAGCAGTTCGGGACTCCAAAATTCACCCCTCCACTTT.

The V call is TRBV18, the J call TRBJ2-7, with 8 bases fitting TRBD2. The CDR3 runs to 15 residues. Trimming at V came to 3 bases and at J to 7 bases, leaving 11 bases not matched to a gene. Germline CDR1 reads KGHSH; CDR2 reads LQKENI. The CDR3 loop is CASSPGLAGPWEQYF. CDR3 nucleotide sequence: TGTGCCAGCTCACCGGGGCTAGCGGGCCCTTGGGAGCAGTACTTC.

This chain uses TRBV30 with TRBJ1-2, with 12 bases aligning to TRBD1. Germline loops: CDR1 GTSNPN, CDR2 SVGIG (reference sequence). V lost 5 bases, J lost 7 bases, and 5 bases stayed unmatched. There are 13 residues in the CDR3. The DNA for the CDR3 is TGTGCCTGGGGGGGACAGGGGGCTCTTGGCTACACCTTC. Protein sequence: CAWGGQGALGYTF.

The V and J genes are TRBV7-9 and TRBJ2-5; TRBD2 aligns across 11 bases. This CDR3 is built from 15 residues. With V trimmed by 5 bases and J by 5 bases, 7 bases remained unmatched. Germline V lookup: CDR1 SEHNR, CDR2 FQNEAQ (reference sequence). The CDR3 sequence: CASSIVAGGPETQYF. CDR3 DNA sequence: TGTGCCAGCAGCATCGTAGCGGGAGGGCCGGAGACCCAGTACTTC.

The chain links TRBV19 to TRBJ2-1; possibly TRBD1 for D (6 bases). This CDR3 has 16 amino acids. CDR1 and CDR2 (germline): LNHDA, SQIVND (reference sequence). The V gene lost 2 bases and the J gene lost 3 bases, with 14 bases spanning the gap. The CDR3 DNA follows: TGTGCCAGTAGTATATTGGGGGCCCCAGACTACAATGAGCAGTTCTTC. The encoded protein is CASSILGAPDYNEQFF.

This chain links TRBV7-3 with TRBJ2-1; 14 bases align to TRBD2. Germline V lookup: CDR1 SGHTA, CDR2 FQGTGA. CDR3 length: 18 residues. The junction had 9 bases not matched to a gene; V was cut back by 0 bases and J by 8 bases. The CDR3 sequence is CASSLTGGLAGVYYEQFF. The CDR3 DNA is TGTGCCAGCAGCTTAACGGGGGGACTAGCGGGGGTTTATTATGAGCAGTTCTTC.

The J gene is TRBJ2-7, the V gene TRBV7-2; 8 nucleotides align to TRBD1. CDR1 and CDR2 (germline): SGHTA, FQGNSA. This CDR3 comprises 16 residues. The ends lost 1 base at V and 3 bases at J; junction bases unmatched: 8. The CDR3 DNA is TGTGCCAGCAGCTTAGACGGACAGGGAGATTTCTACGAGCAGTACTTC. Residues: CASSLDGQGDFYEQYF.

The V and J genes are TRBV27 and TRBJ2-1, with no clear D. Germline CDR1 and CDR2: MNHEY and SMNVEV (reference sequence). This CDR3 comprises 14 residues. V was shortened by 1 base and J by 8 bases, with 12 bases between the two germline ends. This CDR3 is CASSLLHSQHEQFF. The CDR3 DNA reads as TGTGCCAGCAGTTTATTGCACAGCCAGCATGAGCAGTTCTTC.

Comments on this clone: One end of the junction fails to match germline, which may point to a read error. The same CDR3 is also encoded by other DNA sequences in this sample. The chain has TRBV29-1 and TRBJ1-1, with 7 bases lining up with TRBD1. The CDR3 covers 14 residues. Germline CDR1 is SQVTM and CDR2 is ANQGSEA. In DNA, the CDR3 is TGCAGCGTTAAAATTACAGGGGTAGCGACTGAGGCTTTCTTT. Its protein product is CSVKITGVATEAFF.

Comment on this clone: Distinct nucleotide sequences in the sample also encode this CDR3. This chain uses TRBV5-1 with TRBJ1-1, with 7 bases aligning to TRBD1. The CDR3 is 13 residues long. Germline CDR1 is SGHRS and CDR2 is YFSETQ. The V segment lost 3 bases and the J segment 3 bases; nucleotides outside the gene matches: 2. The CDR3 region is CASSSRGDTEAFF. CDR3 bases: TGCGCCAGCAGCTCCAGGGGGGACACTGAAGCTTTCTTT. Looking up the rest from reference TRBV5-1 and TRBJ1-1 gives the full variable domain: KAGVTQTPRYLIKTRGQQVTLSCSPISGHRSVSWYQQTPGQGLQFLFEYFSETQRNKGNFPGRFSGRQFSNSRSEMNVSTLELGDSALYLCASSSRGDTEAFFGQGTRLTVV.

The chain uses TRBV5-8 and TRBJ2-1; TRBD1 aligns across 10 bases. CDR1 and CDR2 from the germline V gene are SGHTS and YDEGEE. CDR3 length equals 17 residues. Unmatched junction bases numbered 16, after V lost 4 bases and J lost 9 bases. CDR3 sequence (DNA): TGTGCCAGCAGCGGGCCCCCGGACAGGGGGAATCGAGGTGAGCAGTTCTTC. Residues: CASSGPPDRGNRGEQFF.

The chain combines TRBV4-1 with TRBJ2-1, with TRBD2 identical over 8 bases. This CDR3 has 16 amino acids. The germline V gene encodes CDR1 MGHRA and CDR2 YSYEKL. J lost 7 bases, V lost 0 bases, and 8 bases had no gene match. The CDR3 here is CASSQDPSGSANEQFF. The CDR3, as DNA: TGCGCCAGCAGCCAAGATCCAAGCGGGAGTGCGAATGAGCAGTTCTTC.

The chain carries TRBV28 and TRBJ1-5; 10 bases map to TRBD1. Per germline, CDR1 MDHEN and CDR2 SYDVKM. The CDR3 is made up of 14 amino acids. V trimming: 6 bases; J trimming: 6 bases; junction bases outside the gene matches: 5. In DNA form, the CDR3 reads TGTGCCAGCAGAGGGACAGGGGTAGGTCAGCCCCAGCATTTT. Translating gives CASRGTGVGQPQHF.

The V call is TRBV19, the J call TRBJ2-1, with a tentative D call TRBD1 (5 bases). The CDR3 totals 16 residues. Trimming shortened V by 4 bases and J by 2 bases, and 15 bases separated the two germline ends. The V gene's germline CDR1 is LNHDA and CDR2 SQIVND (reference sequence). CDR3 sequence reads: CASSRLGQGAYNEQFF. CDR3 coding DNA: TGTGCCAGTAGTAGGCTGGGGCAGGGTGCCTACAATGAGCAGTTCTTC.